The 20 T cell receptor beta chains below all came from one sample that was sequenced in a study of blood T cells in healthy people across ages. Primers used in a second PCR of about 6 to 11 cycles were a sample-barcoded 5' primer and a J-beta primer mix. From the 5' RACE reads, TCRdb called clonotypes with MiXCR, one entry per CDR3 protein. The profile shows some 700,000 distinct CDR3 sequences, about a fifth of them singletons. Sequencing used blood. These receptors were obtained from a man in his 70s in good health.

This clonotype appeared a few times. The CDR3 nucleotides read TGTGGCCTGGGGGCCTACGAGCAGTACGTC. Its translation: CGLGAYEQYV. The chain uses TRBV12-3 or TRBV12-4 and TRBJ2-7; D could derive from TRBD1 or TRBD2 (5 bases each). The CDR3 consists of 10 residues.

CDR3 sequence reads: CASSLGFNSPLHF. CDR3 DNA: TGTGCCAGCAGTTTAGGCTTTAATTCACCCCTCCACTTT. The chain is built from TRBV12-3 or TRBV12-4 and TRBJ1-6; no firm D call. V was trimmed by 1 base and J by 6 bases, leaving 4 bases between them. The CDR3 runs 13 residues.

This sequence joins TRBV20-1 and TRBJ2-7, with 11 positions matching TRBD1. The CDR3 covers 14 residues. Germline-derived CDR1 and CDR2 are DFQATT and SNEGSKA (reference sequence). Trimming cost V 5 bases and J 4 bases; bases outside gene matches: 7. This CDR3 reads CSAVSGTGGYEQYF. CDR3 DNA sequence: TGCAGTGCTGTCTCCGGGACAGGGGGATACGAGCAGTACTTC.

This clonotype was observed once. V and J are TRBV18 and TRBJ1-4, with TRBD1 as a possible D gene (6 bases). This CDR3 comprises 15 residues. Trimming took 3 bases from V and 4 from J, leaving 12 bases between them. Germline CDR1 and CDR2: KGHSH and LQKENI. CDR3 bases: TGTGCCAGCTCACCTTCTCCAGGGGATAATGAAAAACTGTTTTTT. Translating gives CASSPSPGDNEKLFF.

The CDR3 DNA reads TGCAGTGCTAGAGATCCTTACGATAACGCTGAAGCTTTCTTT. It yields the protein CSARDPYDNAEAFF. The V call is TRBV20-1, the J call TRBJ1-1; no clear D. The CDR3 length is 14 residues. With 0 bases removed from V and 6 bases from J, the gap between germline ends came to 14 bases. Per the germline V gene, CDR1 is DFQATT and CDR2 is SNEGSKA (reference sequence).

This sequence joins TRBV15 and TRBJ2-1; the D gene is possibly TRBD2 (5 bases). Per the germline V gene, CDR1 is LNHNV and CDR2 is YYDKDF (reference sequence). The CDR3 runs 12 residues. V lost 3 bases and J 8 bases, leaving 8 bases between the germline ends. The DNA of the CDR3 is TGTGCCACCAGCAGGGACGGGGATGAGCAGTTCTTC. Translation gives CATSRDGDEQFF.

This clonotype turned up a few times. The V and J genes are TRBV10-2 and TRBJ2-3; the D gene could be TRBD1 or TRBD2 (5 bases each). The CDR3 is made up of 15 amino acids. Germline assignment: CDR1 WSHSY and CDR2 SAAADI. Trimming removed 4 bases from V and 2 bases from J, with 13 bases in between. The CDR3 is CASSGVGDLTDTQYF. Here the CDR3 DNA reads TGCGCCAGCAGTGGAGTGGGGGACCTCACAGATACGCAGTATTTT.

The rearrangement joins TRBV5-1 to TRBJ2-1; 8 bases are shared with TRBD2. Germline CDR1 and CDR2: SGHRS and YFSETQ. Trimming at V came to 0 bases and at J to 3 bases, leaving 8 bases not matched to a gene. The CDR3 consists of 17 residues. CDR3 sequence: CASSLGYLAGNYNEQFF. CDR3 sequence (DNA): TGCGCCAGCAGCTTGGGTTACCTAGCGGGCAACTACAATGAGCAGTTCTTC.

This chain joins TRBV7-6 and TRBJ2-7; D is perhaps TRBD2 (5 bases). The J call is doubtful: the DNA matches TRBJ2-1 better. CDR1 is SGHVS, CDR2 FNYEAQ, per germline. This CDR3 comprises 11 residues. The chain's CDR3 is CASSFTGEQFF. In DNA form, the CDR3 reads TGTGCCAGCAGCTTCACGGGAGAGCAGTTCTTC.

DNA for the CDR3: TGCAGCGTTATCATGAACACTGAAGCTTTCTTT. Encoded protein: CSVIMNTEAFF. This chain links TRBV29-1 with TRBJ1-1; D gene unclear. From germline, CDR1 is SQVTM and CDR2 ANQGSEA. V was trimmed by 5 bases and J by 0 bases, leaving 4 bases between them. The CDR3 totals 11 residues.

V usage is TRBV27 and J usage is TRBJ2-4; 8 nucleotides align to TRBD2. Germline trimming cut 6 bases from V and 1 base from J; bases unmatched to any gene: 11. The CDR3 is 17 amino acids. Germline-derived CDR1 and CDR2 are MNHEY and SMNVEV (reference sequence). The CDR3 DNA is TGTGCCAGCAGACCTCTTGCGGGGGGCGACGCCAAAAACATTCAGTACTTC. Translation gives CASRPLAGGDAKNIQYF.

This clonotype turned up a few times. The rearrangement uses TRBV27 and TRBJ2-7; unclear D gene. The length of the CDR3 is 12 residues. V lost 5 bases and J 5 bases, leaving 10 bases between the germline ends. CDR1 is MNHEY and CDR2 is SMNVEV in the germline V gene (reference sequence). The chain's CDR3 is CASSGLKNEQYV. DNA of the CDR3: TGTGCCAGCAGTGGTCTCAAGAACGAGCAGTACGTC.

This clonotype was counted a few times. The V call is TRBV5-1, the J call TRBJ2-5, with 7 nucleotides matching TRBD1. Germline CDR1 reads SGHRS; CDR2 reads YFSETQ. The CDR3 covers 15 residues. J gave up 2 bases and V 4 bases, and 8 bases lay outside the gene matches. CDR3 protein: CASSEGTDAQETQYF. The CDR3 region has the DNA TGCGCCAGCAGCGAAGGGACAGACGCGCAAGAGACCCAGTACTTC.

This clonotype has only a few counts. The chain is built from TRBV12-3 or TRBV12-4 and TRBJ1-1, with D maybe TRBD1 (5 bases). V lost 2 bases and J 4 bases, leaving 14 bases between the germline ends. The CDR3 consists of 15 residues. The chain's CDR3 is CASSLLGRGGTEAFF. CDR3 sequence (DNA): TGTGCCAGCAGTTTATTGGGTCGTGGGGGCACTGAAGCTTTCTTT.

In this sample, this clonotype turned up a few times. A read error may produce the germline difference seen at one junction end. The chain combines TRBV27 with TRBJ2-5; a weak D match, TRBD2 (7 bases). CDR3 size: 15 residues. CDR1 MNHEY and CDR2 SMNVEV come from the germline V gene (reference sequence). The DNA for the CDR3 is TGTGCCAGCAGTTTCAGGCGGGGGCCCCAAGAGGCCCAGTACTTC. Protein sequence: CASSFRRGPQEAQYF.

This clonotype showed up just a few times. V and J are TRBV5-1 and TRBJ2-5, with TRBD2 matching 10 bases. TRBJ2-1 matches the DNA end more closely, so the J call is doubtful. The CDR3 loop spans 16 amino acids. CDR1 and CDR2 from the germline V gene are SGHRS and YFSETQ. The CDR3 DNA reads TGCGCCAGCAGCCTAATCACAGCGGGGGGGTACAATGAGCAGTTCTTC. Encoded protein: CASSLITAGGYNEQFF.

DNA for the CDR3: TGTGCCAGCAGTGAACTGGGGCTAGCTTCCTACGAGCAGTACTTC. It yields the protein CASSELGLASYEQYF. The rearrangement uses TRBV6-1 and TRBJ2-7; D may match TRBD1 or TRBD2 (5 bases each). The V and J ends lost 2 bases and 1 base respectively, with 12 bases between them. Germline V gene sequence: CDR1 MNHNS, CDR2 SASEGT. The CDR3 is 15 residues long.

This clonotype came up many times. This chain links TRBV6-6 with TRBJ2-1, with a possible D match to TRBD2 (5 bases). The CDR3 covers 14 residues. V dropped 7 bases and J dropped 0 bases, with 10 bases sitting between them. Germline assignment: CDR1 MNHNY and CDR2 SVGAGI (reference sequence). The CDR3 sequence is CASTPGSSYNEQFF. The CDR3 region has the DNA TGTGCCAGCACCCCGGGGTCCTCCTACAATGAGCAGTTCTTC.

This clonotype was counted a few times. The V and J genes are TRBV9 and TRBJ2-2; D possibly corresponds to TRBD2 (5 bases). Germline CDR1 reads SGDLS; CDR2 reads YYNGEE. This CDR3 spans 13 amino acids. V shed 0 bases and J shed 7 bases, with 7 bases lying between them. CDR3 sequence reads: CASSVAEGGELFF. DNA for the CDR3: TGTGCCAGCAGCGTAGCAGAGGGCGGGGAGCTGTTTTTT.

The CDR3 sequence: CASSLRRNQETQYF. The CDR3 bases are TGTGCCAGCAGCTTGCGGCGTAATCAAGAGACCCAGTACTTC. The chain links TRBV7-2 to TRBJ2-5, with D unclear. CDR3 length: 14 amino acids. Germline CDR1 and CDR2: SGHTA and FQGNSA. V lost 3 bases and J 2 bases, leaving 10 bases between the germline ends.